Below, 21 T cell receptor beta chains from the same sample are listed, as sequenced in a study of cytomegalovirus exposure and HLA in healthy donors (dated by TCRdb to between 2016 and 2019). The method behind the library was the immunoSEQ multiplex PCR assay. A mixture of 60 forward primers for TCR Vbeta segments and 13 reverse primers for TCR Jbeta segments was used in the multiplex PCR. This is the immuneACCESS table as TCRdb keeps it, with only in-frame sequences that have V and J called. A part of the clones is gone; compared with another copy, unresolved V genes explain less than half, and the rest is unexplained. In this sample the table shows about 85,000 clones, 50% to 75% of which occur a single time. The ten largest clones add up to 3.9% of the sample. The sample comprised PBMCs. The receptors were sampled from a young man in good health and CMV-seronegative.

The chain is built from TRBV11-2 and TRBJ1-6; D is unresolved. Germline CDR1 reads SGHAT; CDR2 reads FQNNGV. This CDR3 is built from 14 residues. Trimming took 5 bases from V and 3 from J, leaving 8 bases between them. Here the CDR3 reads CASSRTDYNSPLHF. CDR3 DNA: TGTGCCAGCAGCCGGACTGACTATAATTCACCCCTCCACTTT.

The chain uses TRBV10-3 and TRBJ2-7; a possible D gene is TRBD1 (6 bases). Germline V lookup: CDR1 ENHRY, CDR2 SYGVKD. V lost 6 bases and J 7 bases, leaving 16 bases between the germline ends. There are 13 residues in the CDR3. CDR3 coding DNA: TGTGCCATCAGATTAGAAAAGGGGGTAGAGCAGTACTTC. This sequence encodes CAIRLEKGVEQYF.

V and J are TRBV6-1 and TRBJ1-1; TRBD1 might be the D (5 bases). The CDR3 loop spans 15 amino acids. Looked up from germline, CDR1 is MNHNS and CDR2 is SASEGT. V lost 0 bases and J lost 5, with 13 bases in between. This chain's CDR3 is CASSEATGGKTEAFF. In DNA form, the CDR3 reads TGTGCCAGCAGTGAAGCCACCGGGGGAAAGACTGAAGCTTTCTTT.

This clone was detected only once. Compared with germline, one end of the junction differs, possibly owing to a read error. Within the sample, other DNA sequences also encode this same CDR3. The chain carries TRBV11-2 and TRBJ2-5, with 8 bases aligning to TRBD1. The CDR3 covers 19 residues. Germline V gene lookup returns CDR1 SGHAT and CDR2 FQNNGV. CDR3 sequence: CASSLARTGISRYQETQYF. CDR3 nucleotides: TGCGCCAGCAGCTTAGCCCGGACAGGGATTAGTCGGTACCAAGAGACCCAGTACTTC.

The V and J genes are TRBV7-9 and TRBJ2-1, with a weak D call TRBD1 (6 bases). The V end was cut by 5 bases, the J end by 3 bases, with 17 bases between. The germline CDR1 and CDR2 sequences are SEHNR and FQNEAQ (reference sequence). The CDR3 is made up of 16 amino acids. CDR3 DNA: TGTGCCAGCAGCGAAAAGACAGGACTCAACTACAATGAGCAGTTCTTC. As protein: CASSEKTGLNYNEQFF.

The chain uses TRBV6-4 and TRBJ1-1; 9 bases align to TRBD1. This CDR3 has 15 residues. Germline V gene lookup returns CDR1 MRHNA and CDR2 SNTAGT. Trimming took 1 base from V and 12 from J; bases not matched to a gene: 12. The CDR3 DNA reads as TGTGCCAGCAGTGACTTACCGGGACAGGGCGGTATTACTTTCTTT. Translation: CASSDLPGQGGITFF.

This chain uses TRBV7-4 with TRBJ2-2, with D possibly TRBD1 on 5 matching bases. V shed 1 base and J shed 1 base, with 10 bases lying between them. This CDR3 comprises 16 residues. Germline loops: CDR1 SGHVT, CDR2 SQSDAQ. The CDR3 DNA reads as TGTGCCAGCAGCTTAGTCCCAGGGTTGAACACCGGGGAGCTGTTTTTT. This gives the protein CASSLVPGLNTGELFF.

V usage is TRBV5-1 and J usage is TRBJ2-2, with TRBD2 identical over 11 bases. Germline CDR1 reads SGHRS; CDR2 reads YFSETQ. The CDR3 consists of 16 residues. The J segment lost 1 base and the V segment lost 2 bases, leaving 1 base of the junction unmatched. The CDR3 nucleotides read TGCGCCAGCAGCTTTAGCGGGAGGGGGAACACCGGGGAGCTGTTTTTT. Translating gives CASSFSGRGNTGELFF. Drawing the rest from reference TRBV5-1 and TRBJ2-2, the complete variable domain is KAGVTQTPRYLIKTRGQQVTLSCSPISGHRSVSWYQQTPGQGLQFLFEYFSETQRNKGNFPGRFSGRQFSNSRSEMNVSTLELGDSALYLCASSFSGRGNTGELFFGEGSRLTVL.

This rearrangement joins TRBV7-3 to TRBJ2-1; D is uncertain. CDR3 length: 12 amino acids. The germline V gene encodes CDR1 SGHTA and CDR2 FQGTGA. V lost 4 bases and J lost 6, with 7 bases in between. Here the CDR3 DNA reads TGTGCCAGCAGCTCTAATACCAATGAGCAGTTCTTC. Translating it yields CASSSNTNEQFF.

In this sample, this clone turned up a few times. This chain uses TRBV29-1 with TRBJ2-2, with 7 bases matching TRBD1. The CDR3 has 14 amino acids. CDR1 SQVTM and CDR2 ANQGSEA come from the germline V gene. V trimming: 6 bases; J trimming: 3 bases; junction bases outside the gene matches: 7. The CDR3 loop reads CSVLGQRDTGELFF. For the CDR3, the DNA is TGCAGCGTACTGGGACAGAGGGACACCGGGGAGCTGTTTTTT.

The genes are TRBV28 and TRBJ2-1; maybe TRBD2 (6 bases). The CDR3 extends over 15 amino acids. Germline V gives CDR1 MDHEN, CDR2 SYDVKM. V lost 5 bases and J lost 4, with 15 bases in between. CDR3 DNA: TGTGCCAGCAGTGTTGGGGGACTGCCATACAATGAGCAGTTCTTC. Translation: CASSVGGLPYNEQFF.

The gene calls are TRBV29-1 and TRBJ2-3; TRBD2 aligns across 8 bases. The CDR3 loop spans 16 amino acids. The J segment lost 0 bases and the V segment lost 7 bases, leaving 12 bases of the junction unmatched. Looked up from germline, CDR1 is SQVTM and CDR2 is ANQGSEA. The CDR3 loop reads CSAVRGAGSSTDTQYF. The CDR3 nucleotides read TGCAGCGCCGTGCGGGGGGCGGGAAGTAGCACAGATACGCAGTATTTT.

This clone was counted a single time. The genes are TRBV19 and TRBJ2-2; a possible D gene is TRBD1 (6 bases). Per the germline V gene, CDR1 is LNHDA and CDR2 is SQIVND (reference sequence). V was clipped by 7 bases and J by 2 bases, with 17 bases between them. This CDR3 comprises 16 residues. CDR3: CASNPQGMRNTGELFF. The CDR3 DNA is TGTGCCAGTAACCCACAGGGTATGAGAAACACCGGGGAGCTGTTTTTT.

J is TRBJ2-5 and V is TRBV7-6; 7 bases match TRBD2. This CDR3 comprises 14 residues. Trimming took 5 bases from V and 4 from J; bases not matched to a gene: 7. Germline assignment: CDR1 SGHVS and CDR2 FNYEAQ. CDR3 sequence reads: CASSAWGGRETQYF. The CDR3 DNA sequence: TGTGCCAGCAGCGCATGGGGGGGTCGAGAGACCCAGTACTTC.

The chain is built from TRBV5-1 and TRBJ2-1; D is perhaps TRBD2 (6 bases). V was pared by 3 bases and J by 10 bases, with 17 bases between. CDR3 length equals 14 residues. Germline lookup yields CDR1 SGHRS and CDR2 YFSETQ. CDR3 nucleotides: TGCGCCAGCAGCTGGCAGGTGACTAGTTTCGAGCAGTTCTTC. Its translation: CASSWQVTSFEQFF.

The chain couples TRBV28 to TRBJ2-2; 14 bases align to TRBD2. Trimming removed 4 bases from V and 7 bases from J; junction bases left unmatched: 5. CDR1 and CDR2 from the germline V gene are MDHEN and SYDVKM. The CDR3 contains 16 residues. CDR3 region: CASSWGLAGDDGELFF. In DNA form, the CDR3 reads TGTGCCAGCAGTTGGGGACTAGCGGGAGATGACGGGGAGCTGTTTTTT.

The chain couples TRBV7-9 to TRBJ2-5; the D gene is possibly TRBD1 (5 bases). This CDR3 has 14 residues. The germline gives CDR1 SEHNR, CDR2 FQNEAQ (reference sequence). V lost 5 bases and J 2 bases, leaving 12 bases between the germline ends. The CDR3 DNA reads TGTGCCAGCAGCCCCAGGACAACTCAAGAGACCCAGTACTTC. It encodes CASSPRTTQETQYF.

V gene TRBV6-1 combines with J gene TRBJ1-2; D is unresolved. The CDR3 spans 16 residues. V gave up 4 bases and J gave up 8 bases, with 23 bases separating them. Germline CDR1 is MNHNS and CDR2 is SASEGT. CDR3 bases: TGTGCCAGCAGTGTCCCGCCGGGGTCCCCTATGGGCGGCTACACCTTC. Its protein is CASSVPPGSPMGGYTF.

This chain joins TRBV9 and TRBJ2-6; 10 nucleotides match TRBD1. The J segment lost 0 bases and the V segment lost 7 bases, leaving 10 bases of the junction unmatched. Per the germline V gene, CDR1 is SGDLS and CDR2 is YYNGEE. The CDR3 runs 18 residues. The CDR3 here is CASFGTGVTNSGANVLTF. Written as DNA, the CDR3 is TGTGCCAGCTTCGGGACAGGGGTTACCAACTCTGGGGCCAACGTCCTGACTTTC.

The chain employs TRBV6-1 and TRBJ2-4, with a possible D match to TRBD1 (6 bases). Germline CDR1 and CDR2: MNHNS and SASEGT. The germline V and J ends were trimmed by 2 bases and 6 bases, with 8 bases remaining between them. The CDR3 is 13 amino acids. This CDR3 reads CASSEQGRNIQYF. CDR3 nucleotide sequence: TGTGCCAGCAGTGAACAGGGGAGAAACATTCAGTACTTC.

This chain uses TRBV30 with TRBJ2-5, with D perhaps TRBD1 (5 bases). V lost 4 bases to trimming and J lost 5 bases, with 8 bases between them. Germline CDR1 GTSNPN, CDR2 SVGIG (reference sequence). This CDR3 is built from 11 residues. This CDR3 reads CAWTSGETQYF. The CDR3 DNA is TGTGCCTGGACCTCAGGGGAGACCCAGTACTTC.